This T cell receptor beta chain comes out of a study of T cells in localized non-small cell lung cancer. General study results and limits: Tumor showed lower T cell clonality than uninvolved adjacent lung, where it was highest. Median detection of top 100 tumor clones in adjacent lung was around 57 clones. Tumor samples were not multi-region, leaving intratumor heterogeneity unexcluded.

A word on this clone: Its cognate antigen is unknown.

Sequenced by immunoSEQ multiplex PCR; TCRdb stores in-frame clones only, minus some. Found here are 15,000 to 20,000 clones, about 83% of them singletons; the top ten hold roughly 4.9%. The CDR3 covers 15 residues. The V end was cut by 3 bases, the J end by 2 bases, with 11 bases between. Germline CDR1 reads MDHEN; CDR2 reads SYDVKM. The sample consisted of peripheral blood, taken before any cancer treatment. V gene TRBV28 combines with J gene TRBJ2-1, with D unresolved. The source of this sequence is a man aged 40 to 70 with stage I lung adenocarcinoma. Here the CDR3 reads CASSFRVSAYNEQFF. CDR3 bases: TGTGCCAGCAGTTTTAGGGTTAGTGCCTACAATGAGCAGTTCTTC.